This is a list of T cell receptor beta chains from one sample in a study of OX40 agonist ivuxolimab in advanced cancers. TCRdb keeps only in-frame clones here, not all; method: immunoSEQ multiplex PCR. Found here are fewer than 65,000 clones, more than 75% of them singletons; the top ten hold under 4%. Here the sequenced sample was CD4+ or CD8+ T cells sorted from blood, taken in a trial of the OX40 agonist ivuxolimab. These receptor sequences come from an adult with an advanced solid tumor such as melanoma, head and neck, liver or kidney cancer. The CDR3 runs from the conserved cysteine through the conserved F or W. The D gene is left open where the match is weak. Rows give clone size only sometimes, using once, few, many, or a class for an expanded clone.

J: TRBJ2-7
size: .
V: TRBV6-5
D: .
DNA: TGTGCCAGCAGACATACAGGGAGAAGGTCCTACGAGCAGTACTTC
CDR3: CASRHTGRRSYEQYF

J: TRBJ1-1
size: few
V: TRBV19
D: .
DNA: TGTGCCAGTCGGATGAACAGGGCCCCGAACACTGAAGCTTTCTTT
CDR3: CASRMNRAPNTEAFF

J: TRBJ1-5
size: .
V: TRBV11-2
D: .
DNA: TGTGCCAGCAGCTTAGGAGGCTTTGGGGGATATCAGCCCCAGCATTTT
CDR3: CASSLGGFGGYQPQHF

J: TRBJ2-3
size: few
V: TRBV7-2
D: .
DNA: TGTGCCAGCAGCGTGACGACCTCCACAGATACGCAGTATTTT
CDR3: CASSVTTSTDTQYF

J: TRBJ2-2
size: .
V: TRBV5-1
D: .
DNA: TGCGCCAGCAGCTTAGCGGCCCAGGGGAACACCGGGGAGCTGTTTTTT
CDR3: CASSLAAQGNTGELFF

J: TRBJ1-2
size: .
V: TRBV9
D: .
DNA: TGTGCCAGCAGCGTAGCGGGGGCAGTGGGAGGCTACACCTTC
CDR3: CASSVAGAVGGYTF

J: TRBJ1-2
size: few
V: TRBV10-1
D: TRBD1
DNA: TGCGCCAGCAGCGGACAGGCCGGCTATGGCTACACCTTC
CDR3: CASSGQAGYGYTF

J: TRBJ1-4
size: .
V: TRBV4-3
D: .
DNA: TGCGCCAGCAGCGAGATGGGGAACATGGGGGGTGAAAAACTGTTTTTT
CDR3: CASSEMGNMGGEKLFF

J: TRBJ2-1
size: .
V: TRBV5-4
D: .
DNA: TGTGCCAGCAGCTCAGTCCCCCACAGTGATGAGCAGTTCTTC
CDR3: CASSSVPHSDEQFF

J: TRBJ2-7
size: few
V: TRBV11-2
D: TRBD2
DNA: TGTGCCAGCAGCCCGACTAGCGGGAGCTCCTACGAGCAGTACTTC
CDR3: CASSPTSGSSYEQYF

J: TRBJ1-2
size: .
V: TRBV25-1
D: .
DNA: TGTGCCAGCAACGGGGCTCCGAGTGGCTACACCTTC
CDR3: CASNGAPSGYTF

J: TRBJ2-1
size: .
V: TRBV19
D: TRBD2
DNA: TGTGCCAGTAGGCCGGGACTAGCGGAGATACTAAGCTCCTACAATGAGCAGTTCTTC
CDR3: CASRPGLAEILSSYNEQFF

J: TRBJ1-3
size: .
V: TRBV6-5
D: .
DNA: TGTGCCAGCATTCAGGACAGCTCTGGAAACACCATATATTTT
CDR3: CASIQDSSGNTIYF

J: TRBJ1-3
size: .
V: TRBV2
D: TRBD1
DNA: TGTGCCAGTTCCACAGGGGAAGGAAACACCATATATTTT
CDR3: CASSTGEGNTIYF

J: TRBJ2-2
size: .
V: TRBV11-2
D: .
DNA: TGTGCCAGCAGCTTAGAGACTTTCACCGGGGAGCTGTTCTTT
CDR3: CASSLETFTGELFF

J: TRBJ1-5
size: .
V: TRBV7-2
D: TRBD1
DNA: TGTGCCAGCAGCTTCGGACAGGCCTATCAGCCCCAGCATTTT
CDR3: CASSFGQAYQPQHF

J: TRBJ2-7
size: .
V: TRBV6-5
D: .
DNA: TGTGCCAGCAGCAAATCAGGGGCCTACGAGCAGTACTTC
CDR3: CASSKSGAYEQYF

J: TRBJ1-6
size: .
V: TRBV12-5
D: .
DNA: TGTGCTAGTGGTTCGGGGGGGGTGCATAGTTCACCCCTCCACTTT
CDR3: CASGSGGVHSSPLHF

J: TRBJ1-1
size: once
V: TRBV5-6
D: .
DNA: TGTGCCAGCAGCTTGAGAGGGGCCCAGATGGGTGAAGCTTTCTTT
CDR3: CASSLRGAQMGEAFF

J: TRBJ2-1
size: .
V: TRBV15
D: .
DNA: TGTGCCACCAGCAGGAACTCGGGGCTAAACGAGGAGCAGTTCTTC
CDR3: CATSRNSGLNEEQFF

J: TRBJ2-1
size: .
V: TRBV5-1
D: TRBD2
DNA: TGCGCCAGCAGCATCGCCGGGACTAGGGTTAATGAGCAGTTCTTC
CDR3: CASSIAGTRVNEQFF

J: TRBJ2-3
size: .
V: TRBV29-1
D: TRBD2
DNA: TGCAGCGTTGAAGATCCCACTAGCGGGGGCACAGATACGCAGTATTTT
CDR3: CSVEDPTSGGTDTQYF

J: TRBJ2-7
size: few
V: TRBV1
D: .
DNA: TGCACCAGCAGCCAAGAGTGGACGGACAGGGGATATTACTACGAGCAGTACTTC
CDR3: CTSSQEWTDRGYYYEQYF

J: TRBJ2-2
size: .
V: TRBV7-3
D: TRBD2
DNA: TGTGCCAGCAGGACTAGCGGGAAAGGGGAGCTGTTTTTT
CDR3: CASRTSGKGELFF

J: TRBJ2-2
size: .
V: TRBV9
D: TRBD1
DNA: TGTGCCAGCAGCGTAGGAGGGACAGGGGTGGTGGAGCTGTTTTTT
CDR3: CASSVGGTGVVELFF